The present entry profiles one T cell receptor beta chain with its context. Its antigen is unknown. No much larger clone is present one base from it, and per-base qualities are unavailable. The library was produced with 5' RACE. The sequencing machine was an Illumina HiSeq 2000. Template switching introduced a universal primer binding site; the final cDNA contained a unique molecular identifier, enabling accurate counting of TCR cDNA molecules. Specific primers in the conserved constant-segment region were used to synthesize first-strand cDNA for the TCR alpha and beta chains. To control for contamination, every cDNA library carried two barcodes: a SMART-Mk sample barcode plus Illumina barcodes. TruSeq adapter sequences along with Illumina sample barcodes were introduced in two successive PCR steps. Sequencing of the TCR alpha and beta cDNA libraries was done on the Illumina HiSeq platform using custom primers. Processing in the source paper ran as follows. MiGEC processed the raw reads to extract unique molecular identifiers, while MiXCR was used to determine the CDR3 positions. Recombination models were inferred per individual with the repgenHMM and IGoR tools using an EM algorithm. Shared clonotypes were analyzed with the tcR package in R, and sharing was normalized by the product of cloneset sizes. To study raw recombination free of thymic and clonal selection effects, out-of-frame nonproductive sequences were analyzed. TCRdb itself trimmed the public reads at Q25 with fastp, ran MiXCR and retained productive beta chains. Entries are consolidated by CDR3 protein sequence, retaining the most common genes and DNA. TCRdb, not the authors, supplied the V and J calls. Across this sample there are just over 500,000 distinct CDR3 sequences, with approximately 22% seen only once. About 0.93% of the sample is taken by the ten largest.

The CDR1 and CDR2 encoded by the germline V gene are LGHNA and YNFKEQ. The CDR3 starts with the cysteine, ends with the phenylalanine, and has 15 residues. Of all the DNA, just the CDR3 is kept, 45 bases in frame from base 1. At the junction V is shortened by 1 base and J by 0 bases; bases outside the gene matches: 0. The sample originates from a study of identical twins (dated by TCRdb to the mid-2010s). The study in broad terms: TCR alpha and beta repertoires from monozygotic twins, unrelated adults of various ages and cord blood were deep-sequenced to test whether fetal clonotypes persist. To rule out contamination, the twin experiments were replicated at different times with different library preparation protocols.

All donors were healthy Caucasians. Three pairs of female monozygotic twins, all aged about 18 to 30 years, were included in the twin cohort. Positive isolation kits from Invitrogen were used to isolate the CD4+ and CD8+ T cell populations. General conclusions and limits of the study: Zero-insertion analyses could be partly confounded by invariant T cells such as MAIT and iNKT, though diverse VJ usage argued against such confounding for most clonotypes. In monozygotic twins, recombination models systematically underestimated out-of-frame TCR alpha sharing, but the models matched the sharing seen between unrelated individuals. Compared with coincidental sharing between unrelated individuals, out-of-frame TCR alpha sequences shared between twins showed an excess of sequences with low generation probability. Abundant cord blood beta clonotypes carried fewer insertions; young adult naive repertoires showed a weaker similar trend, while memory repertoires showed none. The excess sharing between twins in beta out-of-frame sequences was weaker because fewer shared sequences reduced the signal-to-noise ratio. Because the same donors could not be followed over many years, the conclusions relied on cross-sectional statistical analysis.

The same sample was also used in a study of T cells expressing NK-cell markers. From that second study: In sorted CD3+CD56+NKG2C+, CD3+CD56+NKG2C- and CD3+CD56-NKG2C+ T-cell subsets from several donors, TCR beta-chain repertoires were profiled. Among the eight sequenced donors, only one was HCMV-seronegative, while the other seven were HCMV-seropositive. In several experiments an anti-gammadeltaTCR antibody was added to restrict sorting to alphabetaTCR-expressing T cells. In a handful of donors, the dominant CD3+CD56+NKG2C+ clonotypes were among the top 10 CD8+ clonotypes and accounted for roughly 1.0-8% of CD8+ T cells. Those dominant clonotypes were again the most abundant among CD3+CD56-NKG2C+ cells in several donors, at about 28.3-60.1%. Whether the expanded NKG2C-expressing T cell clones were specific for HCMV antigens remained unclear. The eight sequenced donors were randomly selected healthy volunteers, three men and five women. HCMV serostatus was determined by detecting HCMV-specific IgG in serum with a commercial ELISA kit. MIGEC was used to demultiplex reads and group the reads by UMI, and MiTCR was used to assemble and quantify clonotypes. To remove erroneous sequences, TCR cDNA sequences were retained only when supported by two or more reads. Downstream repertoire analysis used the tcR package, and clonotypes were matched across fractions by CDR3 nucleotide sequence plus V segment. Antigen specificity was annotated against VDJdb with VDJmatch, allowing one amino acid substitution in CDR3.

This clonotype was obtained from a woman between 18 and 30 years old in good health. Sample: CD4+ T cells sorted from blood. Recombination joined TRBV4-2 with TRBJ2-7, with 10 central nucleotides matching TRBD2. The DNA reads TGTGCCAGCAGCCAAGCTAGCGGGAGCTCCTACGAGCAGTACTTC. Translated, it reads CASSQASGSSYEQYF.